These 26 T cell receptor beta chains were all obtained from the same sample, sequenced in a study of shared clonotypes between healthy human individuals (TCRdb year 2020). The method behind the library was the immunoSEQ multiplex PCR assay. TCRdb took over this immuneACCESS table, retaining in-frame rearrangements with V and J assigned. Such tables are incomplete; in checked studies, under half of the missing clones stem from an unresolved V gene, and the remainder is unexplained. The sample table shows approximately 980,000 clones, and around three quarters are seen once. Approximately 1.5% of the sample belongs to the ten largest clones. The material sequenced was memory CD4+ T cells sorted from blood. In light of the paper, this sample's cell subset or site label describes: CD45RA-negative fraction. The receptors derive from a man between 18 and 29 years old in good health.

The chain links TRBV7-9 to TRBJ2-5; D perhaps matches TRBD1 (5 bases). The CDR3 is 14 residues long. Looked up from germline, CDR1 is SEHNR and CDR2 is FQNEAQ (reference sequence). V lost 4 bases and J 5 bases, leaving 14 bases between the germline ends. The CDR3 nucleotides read TGTGCCAGCAGCTACAGGACGGACGGGGAGACCCAGTACTTC. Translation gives CASSYRTDGETQYF.

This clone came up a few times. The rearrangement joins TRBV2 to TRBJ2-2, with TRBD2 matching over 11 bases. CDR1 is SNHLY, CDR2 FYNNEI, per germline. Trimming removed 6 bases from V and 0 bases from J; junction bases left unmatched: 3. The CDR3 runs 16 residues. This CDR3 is CASRLAGGPNTGELFF. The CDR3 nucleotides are TGTGCCAGCAGGCTAGCGGGGGGCCCGAACACCGGGGAGCTGTTTTTT.

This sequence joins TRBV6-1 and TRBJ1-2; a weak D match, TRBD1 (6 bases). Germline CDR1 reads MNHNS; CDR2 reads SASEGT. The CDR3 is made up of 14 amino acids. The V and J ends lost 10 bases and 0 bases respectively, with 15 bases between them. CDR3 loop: CATTLGQTNYGYTF. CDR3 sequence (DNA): TGTGCCACCACTCTCGGACAGACTAACTATGGCTACACCTTC.

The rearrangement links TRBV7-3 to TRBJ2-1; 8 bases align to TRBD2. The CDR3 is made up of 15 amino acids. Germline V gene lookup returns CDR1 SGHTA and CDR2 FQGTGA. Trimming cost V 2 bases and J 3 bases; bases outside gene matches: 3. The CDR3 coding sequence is TGTGCCAGCAGCTTAGGCGGGGGGCTCTACAATGAGCAGTTCTTC. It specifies CASSLGGGLYNEQFF.

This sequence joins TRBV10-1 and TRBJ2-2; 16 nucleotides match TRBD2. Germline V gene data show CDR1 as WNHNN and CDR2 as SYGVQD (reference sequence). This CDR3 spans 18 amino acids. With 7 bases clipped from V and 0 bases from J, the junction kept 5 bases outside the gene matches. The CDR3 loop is CASIGTSGGGANTGELFF. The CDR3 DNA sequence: TGCGCCAGCATAGGGACTAGCGGGGGGGGCGCGAACACCGGGGAGCTGTTTTTT.

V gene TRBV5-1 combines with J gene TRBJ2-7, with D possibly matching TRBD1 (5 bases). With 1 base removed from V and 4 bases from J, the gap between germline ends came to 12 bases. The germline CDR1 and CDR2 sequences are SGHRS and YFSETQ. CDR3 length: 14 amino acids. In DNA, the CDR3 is TGCGCCAGCAGCTTGTTAGACAGTAAATACGAGCAGTACTTC. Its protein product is CASSLLDSKYEQYF.

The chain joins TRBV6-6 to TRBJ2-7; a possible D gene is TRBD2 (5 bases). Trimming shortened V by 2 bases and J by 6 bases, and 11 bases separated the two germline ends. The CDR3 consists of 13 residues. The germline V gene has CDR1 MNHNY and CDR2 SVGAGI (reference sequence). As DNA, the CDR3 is TGTGCCAGCAGTTACGAGGGTCCGGTCGAGCAGTACTTC. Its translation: CASSYEGPVEQYF.

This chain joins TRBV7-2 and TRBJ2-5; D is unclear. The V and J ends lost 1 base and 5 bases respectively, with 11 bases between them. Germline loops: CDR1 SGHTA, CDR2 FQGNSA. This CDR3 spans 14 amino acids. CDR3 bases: TGTGCCAGCAGCTTAGTGGGTAGTTCCGAGACCCAGTACTTC. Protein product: CASSLVGSSETQYF. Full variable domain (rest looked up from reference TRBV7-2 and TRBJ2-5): GAGVSQSPSNKVTEKGKDVELRCDPISGHTALYWYRQSLGQGLEFLIYFQGNSAPDKSGLPSDRFSAERTGGSVSTLTIQRTQQEDSAVYLCASSLVGSSETQYFGPGTRLLVL.

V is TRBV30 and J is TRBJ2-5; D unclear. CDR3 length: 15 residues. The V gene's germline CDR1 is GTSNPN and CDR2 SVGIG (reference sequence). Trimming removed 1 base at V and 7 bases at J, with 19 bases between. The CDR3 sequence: CAWSGVNIWEGTQYF. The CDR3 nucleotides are TGTGCCTGGAGTGGAGTGAACATCTGGGAAGGGACCCAGTACTTC.

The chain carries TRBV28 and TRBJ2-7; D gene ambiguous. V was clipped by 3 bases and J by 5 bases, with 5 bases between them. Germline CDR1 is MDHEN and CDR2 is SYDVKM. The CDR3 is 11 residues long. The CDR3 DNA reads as TGTGCCAGCAGTTTTCGGGACGAGCAGTACTTC. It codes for CASSFRDEQYF. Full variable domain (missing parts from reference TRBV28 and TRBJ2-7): DVKVTQSSRYLVKRTGEKVFLECVQDMDHENMFWYRQDPGLGLRLIYFSYDVKMKEKGDIPEGYSVSREKKERFSLILESASTNQTSMYLCASSFRDEQYFGPGTRLTVT.

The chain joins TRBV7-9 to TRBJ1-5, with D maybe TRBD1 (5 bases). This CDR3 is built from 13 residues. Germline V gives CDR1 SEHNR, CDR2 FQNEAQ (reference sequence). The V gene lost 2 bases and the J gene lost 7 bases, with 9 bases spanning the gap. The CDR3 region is CASSLQGQQPQHF. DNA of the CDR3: TGTGCCAGCAGCTTACAGGGTCAACAGCCCCAGCATTTT.

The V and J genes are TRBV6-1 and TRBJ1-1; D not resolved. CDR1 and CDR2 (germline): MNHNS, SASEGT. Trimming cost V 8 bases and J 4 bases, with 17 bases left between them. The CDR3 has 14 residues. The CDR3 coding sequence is TGTGCCAGCGGCCAAAACAGCTTCCCCACTGAAGCTTTCTTT. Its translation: CASGQNSFPTEAFF.

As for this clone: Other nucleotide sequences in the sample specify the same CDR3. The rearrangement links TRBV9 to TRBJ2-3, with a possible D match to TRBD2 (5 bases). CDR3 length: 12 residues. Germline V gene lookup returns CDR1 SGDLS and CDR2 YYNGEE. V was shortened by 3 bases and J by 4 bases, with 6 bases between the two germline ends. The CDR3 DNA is TGTGCCAGCAGCGAGAGGGCAGATACGCAGTATTTT. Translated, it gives CASSERADTQYF.

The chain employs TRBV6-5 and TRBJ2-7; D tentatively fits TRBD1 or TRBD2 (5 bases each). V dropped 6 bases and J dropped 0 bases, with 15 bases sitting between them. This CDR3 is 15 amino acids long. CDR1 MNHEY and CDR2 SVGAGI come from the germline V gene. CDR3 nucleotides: TGTGCCAGCAGATATAAGGGGAGCGGCTCCTACGAGCAGTACTTC. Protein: CASRYKGSGSYEQYF.

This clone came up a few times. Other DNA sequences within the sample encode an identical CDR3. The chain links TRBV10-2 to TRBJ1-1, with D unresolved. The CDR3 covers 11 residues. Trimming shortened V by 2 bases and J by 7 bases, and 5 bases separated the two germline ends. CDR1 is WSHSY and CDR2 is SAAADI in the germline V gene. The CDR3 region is CASSEGFEAFF. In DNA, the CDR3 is TGCGCCAGCAGTGAGGGTTTTGAAGCTTTCTTT.

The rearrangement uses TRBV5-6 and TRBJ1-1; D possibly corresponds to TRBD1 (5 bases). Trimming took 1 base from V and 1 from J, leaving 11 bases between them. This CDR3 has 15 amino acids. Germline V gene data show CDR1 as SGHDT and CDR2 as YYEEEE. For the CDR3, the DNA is TGTGCCAGCAGCTTGCTGGGGCCGGAGAACACTGAAGCTTTCTTT. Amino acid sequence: CASSLLGPENTEAFF.

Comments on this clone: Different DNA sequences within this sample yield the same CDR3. The CDR3 spells CASSPPVSTDTQYF. The CDR3 DNA reads as TGTGCCAGCTCCCCTCCGGTTAGCACAGATACGCAGTATTTT. The chain links TRBV18 to TRBJ2-3; D is undetermined. The CDR3 runs 14 residues. V lost 6 bases, J lost 0 bases, and 10 bases lay in between. The germline gives CDR1 KGHSH, CDR2 LQKENI.

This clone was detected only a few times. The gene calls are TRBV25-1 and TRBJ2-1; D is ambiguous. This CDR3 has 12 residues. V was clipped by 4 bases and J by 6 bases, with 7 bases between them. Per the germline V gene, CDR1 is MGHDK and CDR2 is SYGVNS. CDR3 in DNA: TGTGCCAGCAGTGGTAGGGTCAATGAGCAGTTCTTC. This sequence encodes CASSGRVNEQFF.

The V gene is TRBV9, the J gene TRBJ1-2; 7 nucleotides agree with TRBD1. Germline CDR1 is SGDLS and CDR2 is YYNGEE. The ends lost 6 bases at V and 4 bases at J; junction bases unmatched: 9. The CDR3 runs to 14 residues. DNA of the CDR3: TGTGCCAGCACCCCAGATCCAGGGGGCTATGGCTACACCTTC. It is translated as CASTPDPGGYGYTF.

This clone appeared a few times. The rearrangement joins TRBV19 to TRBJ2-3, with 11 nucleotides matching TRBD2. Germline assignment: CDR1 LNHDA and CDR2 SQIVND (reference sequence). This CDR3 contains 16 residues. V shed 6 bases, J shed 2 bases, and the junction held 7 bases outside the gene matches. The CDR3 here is CASRTGLAEHTDTQYF. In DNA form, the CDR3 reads TGTGCCAGTAGAACGGGACTAGCGGAGCACACAGATACGCAGTATTTT.

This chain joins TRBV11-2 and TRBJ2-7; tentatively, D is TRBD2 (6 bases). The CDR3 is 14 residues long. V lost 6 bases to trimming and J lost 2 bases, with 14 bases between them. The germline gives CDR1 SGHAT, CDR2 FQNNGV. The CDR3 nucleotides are TGTGCCAGCAGACTAGCTCGGGGAGCCTACGAGCAGTACTTC. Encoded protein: CASRLARGAYEQYF.

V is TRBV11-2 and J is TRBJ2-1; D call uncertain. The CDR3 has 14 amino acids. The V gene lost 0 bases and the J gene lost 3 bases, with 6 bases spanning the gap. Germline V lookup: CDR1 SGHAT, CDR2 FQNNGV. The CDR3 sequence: CASSLEVLYNEQFF. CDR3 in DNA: TGTGCCAGCAGCTTAGAGGTTCTCTACAATGAGCAGTTCTTC.

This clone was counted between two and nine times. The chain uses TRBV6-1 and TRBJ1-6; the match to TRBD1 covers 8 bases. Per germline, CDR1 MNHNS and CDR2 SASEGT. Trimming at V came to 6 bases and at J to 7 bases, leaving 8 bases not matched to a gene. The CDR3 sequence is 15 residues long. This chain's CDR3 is CASRIQGERNSPLHF. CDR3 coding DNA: TGTGCCAGCAGAATACAGGGGGAGAGGAATTCACCCCTCCACTTT.

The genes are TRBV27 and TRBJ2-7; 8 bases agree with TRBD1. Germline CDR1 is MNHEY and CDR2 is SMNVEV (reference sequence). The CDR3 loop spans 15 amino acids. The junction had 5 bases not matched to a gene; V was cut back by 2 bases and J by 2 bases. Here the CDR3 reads CASSLRWDRTYEQYF. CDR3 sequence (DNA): TGTGCCAGCAGTTTACGCTGGGACAGGACCTACGAGCAGTACTTC.

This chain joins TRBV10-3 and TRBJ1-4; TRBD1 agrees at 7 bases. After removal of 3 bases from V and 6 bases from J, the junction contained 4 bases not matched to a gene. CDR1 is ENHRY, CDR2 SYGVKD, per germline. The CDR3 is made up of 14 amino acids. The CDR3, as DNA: TGTGCCATCAGTGAAAGGGGGCGGGATGAAAAACTGTTTTTT. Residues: CAISERGRDEKLFF.

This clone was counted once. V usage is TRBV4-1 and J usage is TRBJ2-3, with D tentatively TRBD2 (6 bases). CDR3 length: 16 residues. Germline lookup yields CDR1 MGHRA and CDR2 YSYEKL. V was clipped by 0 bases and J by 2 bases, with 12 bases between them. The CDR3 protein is CASSQEASGYTDTQYF. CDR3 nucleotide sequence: TGCGCCAGCAGCCAAGAGGCCAGCGGGTACACAGATACGCAGTATTTT.